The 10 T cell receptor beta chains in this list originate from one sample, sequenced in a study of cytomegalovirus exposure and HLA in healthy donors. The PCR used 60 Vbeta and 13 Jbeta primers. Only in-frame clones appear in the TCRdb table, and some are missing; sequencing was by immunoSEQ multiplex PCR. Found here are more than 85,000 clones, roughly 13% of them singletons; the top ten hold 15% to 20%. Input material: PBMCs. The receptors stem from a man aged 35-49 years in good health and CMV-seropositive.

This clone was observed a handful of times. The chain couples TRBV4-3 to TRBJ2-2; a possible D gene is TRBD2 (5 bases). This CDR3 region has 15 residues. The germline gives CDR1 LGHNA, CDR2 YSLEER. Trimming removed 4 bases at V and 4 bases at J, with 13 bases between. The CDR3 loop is CASSPRVAITGELFF. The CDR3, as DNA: TGCGCCAGCAGCCCCCGGGTAGCGATCACCGGGGAGCTGTTTTTT.

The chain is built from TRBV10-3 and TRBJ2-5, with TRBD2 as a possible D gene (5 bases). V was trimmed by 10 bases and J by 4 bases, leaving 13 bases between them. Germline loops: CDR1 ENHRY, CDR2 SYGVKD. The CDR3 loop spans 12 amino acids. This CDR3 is CASQAGGETQYF. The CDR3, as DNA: TGTGCCAGCCAGGCGGGTGGAGAGACCCAGTACTTC.

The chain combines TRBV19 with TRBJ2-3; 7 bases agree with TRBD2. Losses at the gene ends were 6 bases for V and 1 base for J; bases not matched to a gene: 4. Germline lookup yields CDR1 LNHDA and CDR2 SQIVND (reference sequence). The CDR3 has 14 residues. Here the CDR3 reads CASRTSHGTDTQYF. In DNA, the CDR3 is TGTGCCAGTAGGACTAGCCATGGCACAGATACGCAGTATTTT.

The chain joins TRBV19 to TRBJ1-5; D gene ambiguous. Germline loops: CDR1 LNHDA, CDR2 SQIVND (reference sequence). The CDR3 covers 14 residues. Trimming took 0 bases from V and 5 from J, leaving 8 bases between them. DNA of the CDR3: TGTGCCAGTAGTATAGATCGCCGGGATCAGCCCCAGCATTTT. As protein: CASSIDRRDQPQHF.

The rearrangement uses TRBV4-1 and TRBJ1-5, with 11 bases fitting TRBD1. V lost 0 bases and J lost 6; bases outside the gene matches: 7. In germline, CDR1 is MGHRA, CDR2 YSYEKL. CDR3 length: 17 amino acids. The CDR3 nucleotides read TGCGCCAGCAGCCAAGAACCGGTCGGGACAGGGGGTCAGCCCCAGCATTTT. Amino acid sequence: CASSQEPVGTGGQPQHF.

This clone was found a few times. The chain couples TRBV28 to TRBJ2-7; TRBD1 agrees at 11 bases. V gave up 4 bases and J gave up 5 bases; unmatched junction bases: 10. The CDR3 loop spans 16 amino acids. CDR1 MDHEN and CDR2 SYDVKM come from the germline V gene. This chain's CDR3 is CASSSFGTGGIDEQYF. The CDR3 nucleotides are TGTGCCAGCAGTTCCTTCGGGACAGGGGGGATCGACGAGCAGTACTTC.

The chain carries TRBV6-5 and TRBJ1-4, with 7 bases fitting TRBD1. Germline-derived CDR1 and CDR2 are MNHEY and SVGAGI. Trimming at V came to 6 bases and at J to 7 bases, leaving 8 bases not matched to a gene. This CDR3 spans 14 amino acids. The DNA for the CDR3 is TGTGCCAGCAGCTCGACAGGGTGGGGTGAAAAACTGTTTTTT. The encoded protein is CASSSTGWGEKLFF.

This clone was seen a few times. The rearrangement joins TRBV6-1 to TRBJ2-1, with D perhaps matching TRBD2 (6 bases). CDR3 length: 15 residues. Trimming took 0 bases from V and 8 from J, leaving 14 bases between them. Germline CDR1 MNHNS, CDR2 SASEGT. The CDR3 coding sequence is TGTGCCAGCAGTGAAGCGCCGGGAGAGAATGATGAGCAGTTCTTC. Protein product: CASSEAPGENDEQFF.

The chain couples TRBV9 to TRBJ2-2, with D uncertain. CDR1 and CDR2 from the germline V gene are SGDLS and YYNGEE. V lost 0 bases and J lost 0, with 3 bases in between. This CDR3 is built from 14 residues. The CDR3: CASSVVTNTGELFF. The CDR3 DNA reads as TGTGCCAGCAGCGTAGTTACGAACACCGGGGAGCTGTTTTTT.

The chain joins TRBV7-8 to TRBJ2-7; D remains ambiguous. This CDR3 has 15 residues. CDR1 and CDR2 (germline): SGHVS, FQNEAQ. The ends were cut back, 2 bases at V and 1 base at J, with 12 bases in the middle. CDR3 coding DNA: TGTGCCAGCAGCTTACGTTTAGCCGAGTCCTACGAGCAGTACTTC. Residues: CASSLRLAESYEQYF.